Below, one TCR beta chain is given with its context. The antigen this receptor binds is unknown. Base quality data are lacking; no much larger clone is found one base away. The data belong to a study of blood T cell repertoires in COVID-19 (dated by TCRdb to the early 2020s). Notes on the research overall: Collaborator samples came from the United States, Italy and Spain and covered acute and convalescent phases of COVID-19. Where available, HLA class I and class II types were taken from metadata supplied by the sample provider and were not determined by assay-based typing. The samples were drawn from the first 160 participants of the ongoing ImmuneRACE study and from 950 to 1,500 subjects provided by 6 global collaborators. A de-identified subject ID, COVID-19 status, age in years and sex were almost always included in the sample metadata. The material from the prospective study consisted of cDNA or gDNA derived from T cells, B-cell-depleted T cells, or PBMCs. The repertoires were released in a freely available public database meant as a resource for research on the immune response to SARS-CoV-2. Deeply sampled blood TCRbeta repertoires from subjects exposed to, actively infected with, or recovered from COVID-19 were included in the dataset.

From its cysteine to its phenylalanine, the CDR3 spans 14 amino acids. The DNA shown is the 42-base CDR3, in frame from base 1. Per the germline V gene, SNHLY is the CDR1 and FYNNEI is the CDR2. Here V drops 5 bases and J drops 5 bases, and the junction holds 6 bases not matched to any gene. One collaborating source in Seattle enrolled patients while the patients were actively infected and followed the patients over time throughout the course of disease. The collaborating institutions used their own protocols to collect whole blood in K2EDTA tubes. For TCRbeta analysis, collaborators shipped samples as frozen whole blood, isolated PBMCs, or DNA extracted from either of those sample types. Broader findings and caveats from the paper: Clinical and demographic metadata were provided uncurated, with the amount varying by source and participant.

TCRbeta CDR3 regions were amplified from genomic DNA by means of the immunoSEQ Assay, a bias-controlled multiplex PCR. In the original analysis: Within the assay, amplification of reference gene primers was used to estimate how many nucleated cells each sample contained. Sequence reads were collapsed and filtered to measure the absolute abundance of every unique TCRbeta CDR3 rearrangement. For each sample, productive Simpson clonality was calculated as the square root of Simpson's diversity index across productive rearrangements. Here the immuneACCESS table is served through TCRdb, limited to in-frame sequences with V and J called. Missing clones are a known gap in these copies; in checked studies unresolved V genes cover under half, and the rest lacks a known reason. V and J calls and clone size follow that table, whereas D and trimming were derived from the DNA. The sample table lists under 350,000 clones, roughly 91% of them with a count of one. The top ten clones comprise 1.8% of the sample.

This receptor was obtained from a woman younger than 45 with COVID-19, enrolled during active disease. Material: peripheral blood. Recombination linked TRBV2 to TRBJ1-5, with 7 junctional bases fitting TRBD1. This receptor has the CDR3 CASSQQGRHQPQHF. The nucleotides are TGTGCCAGCAGTCAACAGGGGAGACATCAGCCCCAGCATTTT.